One and the same sample provided the 28 T cell receptor beta chains below, sequenced in a study of blood T cell repertoires in COVID-19. Profiling relied on immunoSEQ multiplex PCR, and the TCRdb table lists in-frame clones only, not all of them. Found here are about 86,000 clones, around 80% of them singletons; the top ten hold 1.2%. Input material: peripheral blood. These receptor sequences come from a woman older than 75 with acute or convalescent COVID-19.

This clone was recorded many times. The rearrangement uses TRBV9 and TRBJ2-2; a weak D match, TRBD2 (6 bases). The CDR3 contains 15 residues. Germline values: CDR1 SGDLS, CDR2 YYNGEE. Trimming cost V 3 bases and J 6 bases, with 15 bases left between them. CDR3 amino acids: CASSASGTVAGELFF. The CDR3 DNA reads as TGTGCCAGCAGCGCCTCCGGGACTGTCGCCGGGGAGCTGTTTTTT.

The genes are TRBV6-5 and TRBJ1-2; the D gene is possibly TRBD1 (6 bases). Germline loops: CDR1 MNHEY, CDR2 SVGAGI. This CDR3 is 14 amino acids long. V was pared by 6 bases and J by 3 bases, with 14 bases between. CDR3 protein: CASRNRDLDYGYTF. The CDR3 DNA reads as TGTGCCAGCAGAAACAGGGATTTAGACTATGGCTACACCTTC.

This chain links TRBV5-1 with TRBJ1-1; D might be TRBD1 (5 bases). The germline V and J ends were trimmed by 1 base and 10 bases, with 20 bases remaining between them. CDR1 is SGHRS, CDR2 YFSETQ, per germline. This CDR3 comprises 15 residues. CDR3 residues: CASSLSQGRLVGAFF. The CDR3 DNA reads TGCGCCAGCAGCTTGTCCCAGGGAAGATTGGTGGGAGCTTTCTTT.

This clone was observed at least ten times. The chain uses TRBV5-1 and TRBJ2-1; 11 bases align to TRBD2. CDR1 is SGHRS and CDR2 is YFSETQ in the germline V gene. V gave up 5 bases and J gave up 5 bases; unmatched junction bases: 12. The CDR3 contains 17 residues. The CDR3 coding sequence is TGCGCCAGCAGTTTACTAGCGGGAGCCGGGGACAACAATGAGCAGTTCTTC. The encoded protein is CASSLLAGAGDNNEQFF.

V and J are TRBV7-8 and TRBJ2-2, with 9 bases fitting TRBD1. There are 15 residues in the CDR3. V lost 5 bases to trimming and J lost 4 bases; unmatched junction nucleotides: 5. Germline assignment: CDR1 SGHVS and CDR2 FQNEAQ. CDR3 bases: TGTGCCAGCAGCGCGGGACAGGGTGTCACCGGGGAGCTGTTTTTT. Amino acid sequence: CASSAGQGVTGELFF.

In its sample, this clone was seen once. The chain uses TRBV9 and TRBJ1-2, with D perhaps matching TRBD1 (5 bases). The V gene's germline CDR1 is SGDLS and CDR2 YYNGEE. V was cut by 3 bases and J by 4 bases, with 10 bases left in between. The CDR3 spans 13 residues. As DNA, the CDR3 is TGTGCCAGCAGCGCGGTGGGGCCCTATGGCTACACCTTC. It is translated as CASSAVGPYGYTF.

The table lists this clone with a few counts. The rearrangement joins TRBV2 to TRBJ1-5; TRBD1 might be the D (5 bases). The CDR3 is 15 residues long. Germline values: CDR1 SNHLY, CDR2 FYNNEI. Trimming shortened V by 4 bases and J by 3 bases, and 13 bases separated the two germline ends. The CDR3 reads CASSVGRASNQPQHF. CDR3 bases: TGTGCCAGCAGTGTAGGCAGGGCCTCCAATCAGCCCCAGCATTTT.

The V call is TRBV7-9, the J call TRBJ1-5; D might be TRBD1 (6 bases). The V gene lost 5 bases and the J gene lost 7 bases, with 15 bases spanning the gap. In germline, CDR1 is SEHNR, CDR2 FQNEAQ (reference sequence). The CDR3 loop spans 14 amino acids. The CDR3 DNA reads TGTGCCAGCAGCCAGGCGGGCAGGGGCCAGCCCCAGCATTTT. It yields the protein CASSQAGRGQPQHF.

The chain carries TRBV6-1 and TRBJ2-7; D uncertain. This CDR3 region has 14 residues. The germline gives CDR1 MNHNS, CDR2 SASEGT. Trimming cost V 3 bases and J 3 bases, with 12 bases left between them. The CDR3 spells CASSDGSKSYEQYF. The CDR3 DNA sequence: TGTGCCAGCAGTGACGGGTCCAAAAGCTACGAGCAGTACTTC.

The chain carries TRBV10-2 and TRBJ1-3; D unresolved. Germline V gives CDR1 WSHSY, CDR2 SAAADI. Deletions cut 2 bases from V and 3 bases from J, with 5 bases between. This CDR3 is 13 amino acids long. The CDR3 loop is CASSEAVGNTIYF. Here the CDR3 DNA reads TGCGCCAGCAGTGAGGCAGTTGGAAACACCATATATTTT.

The V and J genes are TRBV11-3 and TRBJ2-1; 10 bases are a match to TRBD1. Germline values: CDR1 SGHNT, CDR2 YENEEA. The V and J ends lost 4 bases and 2 bases, in that order; junction bases with no gene match: 2. This CDR3 is built from 15 residues. The CDR3 reads CASSSDRGTYNEQFF. The CDR3 nucleotides are TGTGCCAGCAGCTCGGACAGGGGGACCTACAATGAGCAGTTCTTC.

CDR3 DNA: TGTGCCAGCAGCCGACCGACAGGGGATGCATATGGCTACACCTTC. Its translation: CASSRPTGDAYGYTF. The chain uses TRBV28 and TRBJ1-2; the match to TRBD1 covers 8 bases. The CDR3 has 15 residues. After removal of 6 bases from V and 5 bases from J, the junction contained 11 bases not matched to a gene. Per the germline V gene, CDR1 is MDHEN and CDR2 is SYDVKM.

The chain uses TRBV7-2 and TRBJ1-1; tentatively, D is TRBD1 (5 bases). This CDR3 region has 14 residues. V lost 1 base and J 1 base, leaving 7 bases between the germline ends. Germline V CDR1 and CDR2: SGHTA, FQGNSA. The CDR3 nucleotides read TGTGCCAGCAGCTTAGGTGGGGCGAACACTGAAGCTTTCTTT. Its protein is CASSLGGANTEAFF.

The chain has TRBV4-1 and TRBJ1-5; D not resolved. The V end lost 0 bases, the J end lost 7 bases, and 13 bases lay between the germline ends. Germline CDR1 is MGHRA and CDR2 is YSYEKL. The CDR3 is made up of 15 amino acids. The CDR3 is CASSQEEGVGQPQHF. CDR3 nucleotides: TGCGCCAGCAGCCAAGAAGAGGGAGTCGGCCAGCCCCAGCATTTT.

The chain carries TRBV19 and TRBJ1-2; TRBD1 might be the D (5 bases). The CDR3 has 14 residues. The V end was cut by 6 bases, the J end by 1 base, with 12 bases between. The germline gives CDR1 LNHDA, CDR2 SQIVND (reference sequence). Here the CDR3 DNA reads TGTGCCAGTAGGAGCCAGGGAATTAACTATGGCTACACCTTC. Its translation is CASRSQGINYGYTF.

The chain recombines TRBV6-5 with TRBJ1-2; no reliable D call. This CDR3 is built from 15 residues. CDR1 MNHEY and CDR2 SVGAGI come from the germline V gene. V was shortened by 0 bases and J by 0 bases, with 8 bases between the two germline ends. CDR3 nucleotide sequence: TGTGCCAGCAGTTACTCGGGCAGTACTAACTATGGCTACACCTTC. Translating gives CASSYSGSTNYGYTF.

This clone has a handful of counts. The V call is TRBV20-1, the J call TRBJ2-3; D gene uncertain. Germline V lookup: CDR1 DFQATT, CDR2 SNEGSKA (reference sequence). This CDR3 spans 11 amino acids. V shed 7 bases and J shed 3 bases, with 8 bases lying between them. CDR3 sequence: CSVSRTDTQYF. In nucleotides, the CDR3 is TGCAGTGTGTCCCGGACAGATACGCAGTATTTT.

The V gene is TRBV27, the J gene TRBJ2-2, with TRBD2 matching over 10 bases. The trim removed 7 bases at V and 6 bases at J, leaving 8 bases unmatched. This CDR3 region has 15 residues. CDR1 and CDR2 from the germline V gene are MNHEY and SMNVEV (reference sequence). The CDR3 bases are TGTGCCAGCAAAATGAGCGGGGGGGCCCCCGGGGAGCTGTTTTTT. This sequence encodes CASKMSGGAPGELFF.

The chain recombines TRBV7-2 with TRBJ2-5; D might be TRBD2 (5 bases). CDR3 length: 11 residues. CDR1 is SGHTA and CDR2 is FQGNSA in the germline V gene. Trimming pared 4 bases from V and 9 bases from J, leaving 9 bases between. CDR3 amino acids: CASSSYGAQYF. CDR3 in DNA: TGTGCCAGCAGCTCCTACGGGGCCCAGTACTTC.

This clone was recorded once. The rearrangement uses TRBV5-1 and TRBJ2-1; TRBD1 matches 8 bases. J was trimmed by 15 bases and V by 4 bases; bases with no gene match: 15. Germline CDR1 reads SGHRS; CDR2 reads YFSETQ. The CDR3 sequence is 14 residues long. The CDR3 reads CASSPGTGQGAGFF. The CDR3 DNA sequence: TGCGCCAGCAGCCCGGGGACAGGCCAGGGGGCGGGGTTCTTC.

The chain carries TRBV6-5 and TRBJ1-2, with unresolved D. In germline, CDR1 is MNHEY, CDR2 SVGAGI. The CDR3 sequence is 13 residues long. The V and J ends lost 6 bases and 5 bases respectively, with 13 bases between them. CDR3 in DNA: TGTGCCAGCAGCCCCGGGCCGGGGTATGGCTACACCTTC. Its translation is CASSPGPGYGYTF.

The V call is TRBV6-5, the J call TRBJ1-1; no clear D. CDR3 length: 14 amino acids. Germline V gene data show CDR1 as MNHEY and CDR2 as SVGAGI. V lost 8 bases, J lost 4 bases, and 17 bases lay in between. The DNA for the CDR3 is TGTGCCAGCCAGGCCATCGCGCGTGGCACTGAAGCTTTCTTT. Residues: CASQAIARGTEAFF.

The rearrangement uses TRBV2 and TRBJ2-1; TRBD2 is a possible D gene (5 bases). Germline V gene data show CDR1 as SNHLY and CDR2 as FYNNEI. V shed 8 bases and J shed 10 bases, with 15 bases lying between them. The CDR3 length is 12 residues. In DNA, the CDR3 is TGTGCCAGCGGAAGGGTGGGCGGGGAGCAGTTCTTC. Amino acid sequence: CASGRVGGEQFF.

This chain uses TRBV28 with TRBJ1-3; 8 bases fit TRBD1. The J segment lost 4 bases and the V segment lost 6 bases, leaving 5 bases of the junction unmatched. Germline CDR1 and CDR2: MDHEN and SYDVKM. The CDR3 has 14 amino acids. CDR3 in DNA: TGTGCCAGCAGAACAGGGGGGGACGGAAACACCATATATTTT. It translates to CASRTGGDGNTIYF.

This rearrangement joins TRBV6-1 to TRBJ2-3; 7 positions match TRBD2. The V and J ends lost 3 bases and 9 bases, in that order; junction bases with no gene match: 9. The CDR3 totals 14 residues. Germline-derived CDR1 and CDR2 are MNHNS and SASEGT. The CDR3 DNA reads as TGTGCCAGCAGTGACCTAAGCGGGGCTTCAACGCAGTATTTT. Translating it yields CASSDLSGASTQYF.

This clone was counted a single time. The chain has TRBV7-9 and TRBJ2-7; TRBD1 is a possible D gene (5 bases). The CDR3 length is 15 residues. Looked up from germline, CDR1 is SEHNR and CDR2 is FQNEAQ (reference sequence). V lost 5 bases to trimming and J lost 1 base, with 15 bases between them. The CDR3 DNA sequence: TGTGCCAGCAGCACCCCGGGTACAGGTTCCTACGAGCAGTACTTC. Translation: CASSTPGTGSYEQYF.

DNA of the CDR3: TGTGCCAGCAGTGAGTCAGGACAGGGGGCTTATGGCTACACCTTC. This gives the protein CASSESGQGAYGYTF. The gene calls are TRBV6-1 and TRBJ1-2, with 11 bases that match TRBD1. Looked up from germline, CDR1 is MNHNS and CDR2 is SASEGT. V gave up 3 bases and J gave up 5 bases; unmatched junction bases: 5. CDR3 size: 15 residues.

This chain connects TRBV3-1 (or the pseudogene TRBV3-2) to TRBJ2-5, with a tentative D call TRBD2 (7 bases). This CDR3 is built from 15 residues. CDR1 and CDR2 (germline): LGHDT, YNNKEL (reference sequence). With 4 bases removed from V and 4 bases from J, the gap between germline ends came to 16 bases. CDR3 protein: CASSLVGGVRETQYF. The CDR3 DNA reads TGTGCCAGCAGCCTTGTAGGGGGGGTACGAGAGACCCAGTACTTC.